This T cell receptor (beta chain) was documented in a study of T cells after posttransplantation cyclophosphamide. Study observations and caveats: Donor-recipient repertoire similarity was low at 1-2 months, rising over year one. Skin or GI-infiltrating T cells shared few TRB sequences with blood. After PTCy, TRB diversity resembled that of CNI/methotrexate controls.

Trimming cost V 6 bases and J 7 bases, with 22 bases left between them. Looked up from germline, CDR1 is KGHSH and CDR2 is LQKENI. The CDR3 is 16 amino acids. The data were produced by immunoSEQ multiplex PCR, yet TCRdb's version contains in-frame clones alone and is incomplete. There are over 20,000 clones in the sample, none observed a single time. This related bone marrow graft donor gave peripheral blood on the day of marrow donation. This clone was counted at least ten times. Its cognate antigen is unknown. The origin of this receptor is a man aged 50 to 60 in good health, CMV-negative, and a related stem cell transplant donor. Sequencing was done on a sample of PBMCs. This chain joins TRBV18 and TRBJ2-1, with D possibly matching TRBD2 (6 bases). DNA of the CDR3: TGTGCCAGCTCGGGGGGACTTAGCGGCGCCCCTAATGAGCAGTTCTTC. It translates to CASSGGLSGAPNEQFF.